The 21 T cell receptor beta chains below were found in one sample sequenced in a study of shared clonotypes between healthy human individuals. Sequenced by immunoSEQ multiplex PCR; TCRdb stores in-frame clones only, minus some. The sample has roughly 720,000 clones, about 90% seen once. Sequencing was done on a sample of memory CD8+ T cells from PBMCs. Subset meaning: CD45RO+ cells pooled with CCR7-negative TemRA cells. These receptors were obtained from a young man in good health. Some clones in this sample may be carry-over from other donors' samples.

The rearrangement joins TRBV9 to TRBJ2-2; tentative D call: TRBD2 (5 bases). With 5 bases removed from V and 5 bases from J, the gap between germline ends came to 13 bases. Germline V CDR1 and CDR2: SGDLS, YYNGEE. This CDR3 is 14 amino acids long. CDR3 sequence: CASSRGESTGELFF. The CDR3 coding sequence is TGTGCCAGCAGTCGGGGAGAGAGTACCGGGGAGCTGTTTTTT.

This sequence joins TRBV7-3 and TRBJ2-2; TRBD1 matches 7 bases. Trimming took 4 bases from V and 6 from J; bases not matched to a gene: 5. The CDR3 runs 14 residues. The germline V gene has CDR1 SGHTA and CDR2 FQGTGA. CDR3 DNA sequence: TGTGCCAGCAGCTATTACCAGGGGGCCGGGGAGCTGTTTTTT. Amino acids: CASSYYQGAGELFF.

The genes are TRBV10-3 and TRBJ2-1, with TRBD2 matching 16 bases. CDR1 is ENHRY, CDR2 SYGVKD, per germline. Unmatched junction bases numbered 20, after V lost 5 bases and J lost 7 bases. The CDR3 runs 21 residues. The CDR3 DNA reads TGTGCCATCAGTCCCCTCCCCGGGACTAGCGGGAGGGATTATGGTTTGAATGAGCAGTTCTTC. It translates to CAISPLPGTSGRDYGLNEQFF.

This clone appeared a single time. The J gene is TRBJ1-2, the V gene TRBV27; D not certain. V lost 0 bases and J 4 bases, leaving 9 bases between the germline ends. The CDR3 runs to 14 residues. Germline values: CDR1 MNHEY, CDR2 SMNVEV (reference sequence). The CDR3 DNA sequence: TGTGCCAGCAGTTTATCTTCAGGAGTCTATGGCTACACCTTC. Translating gives CASSLSSGVYGYTF.

The sample holds one count of this clone. The chain has TRBV29-1 and TRBJ2-1; 12 bases map to TRBD2. The V segment lost 6 bases and the J segment 1 base; nucleotides outside the gene matches: 4. Germline V gives CDR1 SQVTM, CDR2 ANQGSEA. CDR3 size: 15 residues. CDR3 loop: CSVGGLAGSYNEQFF. The CDR3 DNA sequence: TGCAGCGTGGGCGGACTAGCGGGGTCCTACAATGAGCAGTTCTTC.

The CDR3 reads CASSDSYGQTGNGGYTF. The CDR3 DNA is TGTGCCAGCAGTGATTCCTACGGACAGACGGGAAACGGGGGCTACACCTTC. The V call is TRBV6-4, the J call TRBJ1-2; tentatively, D is TRBD1 (6 bases). The CDR3 has 17 residues. V gave up 3 bases and J gave up 8 bases, with 25 bases separating them. The germline gives CDR1 MRHNA, CDR2 SNTAGT.

The V and J genes are TRBV9 and TRBJ2-3; maybe TRBD2 (5 bases). CDR3 length: 15 amino acids. Germline V gene lookup returns CDR1 SGDLS and CDR2 YYNGEE. V shed 1 base and J shed 7 bases, with 16 bases lying between them. DNA for the CDR3: TGTGCCAGCAGCGTATATCCGGGGTCCGGGAATACGCAGTATTTT. It specifies CASSVYPGSGNTQYF. Together with reference TRBV9 and TRBJ2-3, the CDR3 gives the full variable domain: DSGVTQTPKHLITATGQRVTLRCSPRSGDLSVYWYQQSLDQGLQFLIQYYNGEERAKGNILERFSAQQFPDLHSELNLSSLELGDSALYFCASSVYPGSGNTQYFGPGTRLTVL.

This chain links TRBV9 with TRBJ2-7, with TRBD2 matching over 7 bases. The CDR3 totals 14 residues. Germline CDR1 SGDLS, CDR2 YYNGEE. V trimming: 4 bases; J trimming: 0 bases; junction bases outside the gene matches: 4. The CDR3 nucleotides read TGTGCCAGCAGCCCTAGCGGCCTCTCCTACGAGCAGTACTTC. It translates to CASSPSGLSYEQYF.

The V and J genes are TRBV15 and TRBJ2-1; D gene ambiguous. Trimming pared 2 bases from V and 4 bases from J, leaving 6 bases between. The CDR3 has 13 residues. Per the germline V gene, CDR1 is LNHNV and CDR2 is YYDKDF (reference sequence). CDR3 coding DNA: TGTGCCACCAGCAGACCGACGTACAATGAGCAGTTCTTC. Protein sequence: CATSRPTYNEQFF.

DNA of the CDR3: TGTGCCAGCAGTGTTGTGGGGGTGGGGGTCGGGCTGGGGGAGCAGTACTTC. Residues: CASSVVGVGVGLGEQYF. This rearrangement joins TRBV27 to TRBJ2-7, with D perhaps given as TRBD1 or TRBD2 (5 bases each). CDR1 and CDR2 from the germline V gene are MNHEY and SMNVEV (reference sequence). The CDR3 is made up of 17 amino acids. V lost 5 bases and J 7 bases, leaving 27 bases between the germline ends.

The chain joins TRBV29-1 to TRBJ2-3, with D possibly matching TRBD2 (6 bases). Germline V gene data show CDR1 as SQVTM and CDR2 as ANQGSEA. The V and J ends lost 6 bases and 5 bases respectively, with 15 bases between them. This CDR3 spans 13 amino acids. CDR3 DNA: TGCAGCGTCCCCCCCGCCGGGGGAGATACGCAGTATTTT. Translated: CSVPPAGGDTQYF.

This rearrangement joins TRBV27 to TRBJ1-5, with D possibly TRBD1 on 6 matching bases. Germline values: CDR1 MNHEY, CDR2 SMNVEV (reference sequence). V was shortened by 5 bases and J by 2 bases, with 16 bases between the two germline ends. The CDR3 loop spans 16 amino acids. The CDR3 DNA follows: TGTGCCAGCAGTCCGACAGGTGGTTATGGCAATCAGCCCCAGCATTTT. Protein: CASSPTGGYGNQPQHF.

This clone was detected only once. The chain recombines TRBV4-1 with TRBJ2-1; possible D gene TRBD1, 6 bases. The CDR3 length is 15 residues. The V end was cut by 4 bases, the J end by 3 bases, with 13 bases between. The germline CDR1 and CDR2 sequences are MGHRA and YSYEKL. The CDR3 sequence is CASSLATGSYNEQFF. The CDR3 bases are TGCGCCAGCAGCCTTGCGACAGGAAGCTACAATGAGCAGTTCTTC.

The gene calls are TRBV7-2 and TRBJ1-2; D remains unclear. This CDR3 region has 15 residues. CDR1 and CDR2 from the germline V gene are SGHTA and FQGNSA. The V end was cut by 3 bases, the J end by 2 bases, with 13 bases between. CDR3 sequence (DNA): TGTGCCAGCAGCTTTGTAGTCGCCCCGAACTATGGCTACACCTTC. Its protein is CASSFVVAPNYGYTF.

The chain joins TRBV9 to TRBJ2-1, with D unclear. Germline assignment: CDR1 SGDLS and CDR2 YYNGEE. The CDR3 sequence is 12 residues long. The V and J ends lost 0 bases and 10 bases respectively, with 8 bases between them. CDR3 amino acids: CASSVGFTEQFF. CDR3 bases: TGTGCCAGCAGCGTAGGCTTCACAGAGCAGTTCTTC. The full variable domain, its missing parts supplied by reference TRBV9 and TRBJ2-1, is DSGVTQTPKHLITATGQRVTLRCSPRSGDLSVYWYQQSLDQGLQFLIQYYNGEERAKGNILERFSAQQFPDLHSELNLSSLELGDSALYFCASSVGFTEQFFGPGTRLTVL.

The chain is built from TRBV7-6 and TRBJ2-2; 11 bases are a match to TRBD2. There are 15 residues in the CDR3. With V trimmed by 5 bases and J by 6 bases, 5 bases remained unmatched. From germline, CDR1 is SGHVS and CDR2 FNYEAQ. For the CDR3, the DNA is TGTGCCAGCAGCCTCCTAGCGGGAGGAGCCGGGGAGCTGTTTTTT. Its protein is CASSLLAGGAGELFF.

The chain uses TRBV7-9 and TRBJ2-1, with D possibly matching TRBD2 (6 bases). CDR3 length equals 15 residues. Germline loops: CDR1 SEHNR, CDR2 FQNEAQ (reference sequence). V was pared by 6 bases and J by 3 bases, with 15 bases between. The CDR3 coding sequence is TGTGCCAGCAGGCCCGCGGACGGGGGCTACAATGAGCAGTTCTTC. Protein product: CASRPADGGYNEQFF.

The rearrangement links TRBV7-8 to TRBJ2-6, with D possibly being TRBD1 or TRBD2 (5 bases each). The CDR3 length is 16 residues. V lost 2 bases, J lost 4 bases, and 12 bases lay in between. CDR1 SGHVS and CDR2 FQNEAQ come from the germline V gene. The CDR3 bases are TGTGCCAGCAGCTTAACGGGACCGTTGGGGGCCAACGTCCTGACTTTC. Residues: CASSLTGPLGANVLTF.

This chain links TRBV6-6 with TRBJ1-1, with 10 bases aligning to TRBD1. The CDR3 sequence is 16 residues long. Germline lookup yields CDR1 MNHNY and CDR2 SVGAGI (reference sequence). V trimming: 6 bases; J trimming: 3 bases; junction bases outside the gene matches: 10. The CDR3 here is CASSLPTGGADTEAFF. DNA of the CDR3: TGTGCCAGCAGCCTACCGACAGGGGGCGCCGACACTGAAGCTTTCTTT.

The chain has TRBV18 and TRBJ1-1; 9 nucleotides agree with TRBD1. The CDR3 runs 17 residues. Trimming took 1 base from V and 1 from J; bases not matched to a gene: 7. In germline, CDR1 is KGHSH, CDR2 LQKENI. CDR3 nucleotide sequence: TGTGCCAGCTCACCACGGGGACAGGGCCCGTGGAACACTGAAGCTTTCTTT. Its translation: CASSPRGQGPWNTEAFF. Full variable domain (remainder filled in from reference TRBV18 and TRBJ1-1): NAGVMQNPRHLVRRRGQEARLRCSPMKGHSHVYWYRQLPEEGLKFMVYLQKENIIDESGMPKERFSAEFPKEGPSILRIQQVVRGDSAAYFCASSPRGQGPWNTEAFFGQGTRLTVV.

The CDR3 DNA sequence: TGCGCCAGCAGCCTCTCGAGACTAGTGGGCAATGAGCAGTTCTTC. Protein sequence: CASSLSRLVGNEQFF. The chain uses TRBV4-3 and TRBJ2-1, with D perhaps matching TRBD2 (6 bases). Germline V gene lookup returns CDR1 LGHNA and CDR2 YSLEER. The CDR3 consists of 15 residues. V dropped 4 bases and J dropped 6 bases, with 16 bases sitting between them.